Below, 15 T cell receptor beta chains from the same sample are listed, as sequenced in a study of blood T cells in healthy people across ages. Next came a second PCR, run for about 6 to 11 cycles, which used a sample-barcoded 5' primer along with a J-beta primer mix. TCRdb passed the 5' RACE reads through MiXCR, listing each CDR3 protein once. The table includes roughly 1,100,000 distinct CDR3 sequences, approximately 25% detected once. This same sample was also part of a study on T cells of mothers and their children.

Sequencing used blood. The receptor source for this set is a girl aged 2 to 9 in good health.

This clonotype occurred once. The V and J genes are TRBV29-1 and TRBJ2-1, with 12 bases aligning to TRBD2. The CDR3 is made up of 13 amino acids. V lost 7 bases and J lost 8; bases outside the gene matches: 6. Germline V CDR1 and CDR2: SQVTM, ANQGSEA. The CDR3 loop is CSGDLAGGDEQFF. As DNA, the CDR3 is TGCAGCGGGGACCTAGCGGGAGGGGATGAGCAGTTCTTC.

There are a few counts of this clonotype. The CDR3 region has the DNA TGCAGCGTTTGGTTTAGGCTAGCGGTCTACAATGAGCAGTTCTTC. It specifies CSVWFRLAVYNEQFF. The rearrangement links TRBV29-1 to TRBJ2-1, with 7 bases aligning to TRBD2. Trimming cost V 5 bases and J 3 bases; bases outside gene matches: 10. From germline, CDR1 is SQVTM and CDR2 ANQGSEA. There are 15 residues in the CDR3.

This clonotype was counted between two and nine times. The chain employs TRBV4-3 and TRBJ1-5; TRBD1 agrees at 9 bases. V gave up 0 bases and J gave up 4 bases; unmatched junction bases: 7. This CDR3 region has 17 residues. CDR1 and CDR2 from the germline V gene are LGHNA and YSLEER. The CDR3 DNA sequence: TGCGCCAGCAGCCAAGATCAATGGACAGGGGTAAATCAGCCCCAGCATTTT. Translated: CASSQDQWTGVNQPQHF.

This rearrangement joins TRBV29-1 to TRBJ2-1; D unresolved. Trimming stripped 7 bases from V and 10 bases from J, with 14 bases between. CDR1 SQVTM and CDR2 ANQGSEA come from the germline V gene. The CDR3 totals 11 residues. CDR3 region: CSAPDRREQFF. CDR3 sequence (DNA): TGCAGCGCCCCGGACCGTCGGGAGCAGTTCTTC.

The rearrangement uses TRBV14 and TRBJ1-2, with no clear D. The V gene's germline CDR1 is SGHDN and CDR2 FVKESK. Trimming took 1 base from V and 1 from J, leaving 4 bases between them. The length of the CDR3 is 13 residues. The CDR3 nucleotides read TGTGCCAGCAGCCAAGGGAATAACTATGGCTACACCTTC. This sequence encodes CASSQGNNYGYTF.

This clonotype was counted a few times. DNA for the CDR3: TGTGCCAGCAGCCCCCCAACGGGAGTGTATGGGCGCTATGGCTACACCTTC. It is translated as CASSPPTGVYGRYGYTF. This rearrangement joins TRBV9 to TRBJ1-2; D is undetermined. CDR1 and CDR2 (germline): SGDLS, YYNGEE. This CDR3 region has 17 residues. The V and J ends lost 4 bases and 4 bases respectively, with 23 bases between them.

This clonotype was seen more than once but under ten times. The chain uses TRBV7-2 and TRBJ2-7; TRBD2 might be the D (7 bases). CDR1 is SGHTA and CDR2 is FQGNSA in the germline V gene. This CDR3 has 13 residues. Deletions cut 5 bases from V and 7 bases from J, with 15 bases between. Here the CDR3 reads CASSPAGAREQYF. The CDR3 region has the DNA TGTGCCAGCAGCCCTGCGGGGGCACGGGAGCAGTACTTC. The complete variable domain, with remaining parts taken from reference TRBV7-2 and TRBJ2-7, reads GAGVSQSPSNKVTEKGKDVELRCDPISGHTALYWYRQSLGQGLEFLIYFQGNSAPDKSGLPSDRFSAERTGGSVSTLTIQRTQQEDSAVYLCASSPAGAREQYFGPGTRLTVT.

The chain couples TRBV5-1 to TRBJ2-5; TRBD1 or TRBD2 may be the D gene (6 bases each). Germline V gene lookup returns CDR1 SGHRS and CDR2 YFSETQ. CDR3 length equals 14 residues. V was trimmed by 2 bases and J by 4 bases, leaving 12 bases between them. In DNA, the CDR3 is TGCGCCAGCAGCTTCGTAGGGGGAGGAGAGACCCAGTACTTC. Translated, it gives CASSFVGGGETQYF.

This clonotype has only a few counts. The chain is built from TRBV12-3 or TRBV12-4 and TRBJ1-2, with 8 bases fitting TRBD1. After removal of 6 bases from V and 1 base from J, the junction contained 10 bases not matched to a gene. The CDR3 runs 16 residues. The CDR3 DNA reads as TGTGCCAGCAGCAGGGACAGGCTGGAACATAACTATGGCTACACCTTC. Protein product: CASSRDRLEHNYGYTF.

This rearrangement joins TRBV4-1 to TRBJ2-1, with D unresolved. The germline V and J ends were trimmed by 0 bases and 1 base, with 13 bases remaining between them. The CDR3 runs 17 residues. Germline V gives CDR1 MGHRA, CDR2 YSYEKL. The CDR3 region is CASSQDLISSSYNEQFF. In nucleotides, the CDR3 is TGCGCCAGCAGCCAAGATTTGATTAGCTCTTCCTACAATGAGCAGTTCTTC.

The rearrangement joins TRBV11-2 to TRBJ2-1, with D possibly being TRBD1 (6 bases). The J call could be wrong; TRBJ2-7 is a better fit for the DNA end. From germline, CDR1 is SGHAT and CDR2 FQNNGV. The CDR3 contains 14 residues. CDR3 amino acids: CASDKKQGSYEQYF. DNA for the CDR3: TGTGCCAGCGATAAAAAACAGGGATCCTACGAGCAGTACTTC.

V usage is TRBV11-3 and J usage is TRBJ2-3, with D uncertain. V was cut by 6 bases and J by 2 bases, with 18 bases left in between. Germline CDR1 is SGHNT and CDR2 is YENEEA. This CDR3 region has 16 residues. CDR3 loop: CASRSTDPLSTDTQYF. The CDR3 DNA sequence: TGTGCCAGCAGGTCGACCGACCCCTTATCCACAGATACGCAGTATTTT. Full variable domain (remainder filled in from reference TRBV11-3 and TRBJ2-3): EAGVVQSPRYKIIEKKQPVAFWCNPISGHNTLYWYLQNLGQGPELLIRYENEEAVDDSQLPKDRFSAERLKGVDSTLKIQPAELGDSAVYLCASRSTDPLSTDTQYFGPGTRLTVL.

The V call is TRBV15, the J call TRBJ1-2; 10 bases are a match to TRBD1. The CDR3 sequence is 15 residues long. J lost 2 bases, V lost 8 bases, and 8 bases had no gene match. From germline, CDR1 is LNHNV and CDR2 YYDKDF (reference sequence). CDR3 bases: TGTGCCACCGGCCTCCGGGACAGGGGAAACTATGGCTACACCTTC. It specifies CATGLRDRGNYGYTF.

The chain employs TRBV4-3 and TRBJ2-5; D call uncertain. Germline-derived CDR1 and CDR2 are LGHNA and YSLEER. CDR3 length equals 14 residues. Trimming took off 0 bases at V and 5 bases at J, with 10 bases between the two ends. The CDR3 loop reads CASSQDSGRETQYF. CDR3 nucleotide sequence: TGCGCCAGCAGCCAAGATTCCGGGCGGGAGACCCAGTACTTC.

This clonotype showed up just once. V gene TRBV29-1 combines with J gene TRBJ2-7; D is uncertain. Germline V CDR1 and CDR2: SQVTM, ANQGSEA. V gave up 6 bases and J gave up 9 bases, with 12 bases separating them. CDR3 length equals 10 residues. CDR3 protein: CSVLDPGQYF. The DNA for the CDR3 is TGCAGCGTCCTGGATCCGGGGCAGTACTTC.